Presented here are 30 T cell receptor beta chains from one specimen sequenced in a study of low-dose radiotherapy and immunotherapy resistance in tumors (dated by TCRdb to between 2021 and 2024). This specimen's time point label, per the study, means: before trial treatment. Sequencing used an Illumina MiniSeq. Superscript III and a set of TRAV- and TRBV-specific primers were used to synthesize first-strand cDNA, so that both TCRalpha and TCRbeta chains were covered. An approximately 20-cycle PCR with Phusion amplified the TCRs, pairing a constant-region primer with the adapter that was attached to the V primers. The public reads were run again by TCRdb, first through fastp at Q25 and then through MiXCR, and only productive beta chains were kept. Records with the same CDR3 protein are collapsed into one entry carrying the most frequent genes and DNA. Within this sample are around 99,000 distinct CDR3 sequences, with 9.4% of them counted one time only. The ten largest make up around 0.97% of the sample.

The starting material was PBMCs, obtained before treatment. All receptors derive from a male donor with prostate cancer.

This clonotype was seen repeatedly, ten times or more. The rearrangement joins TRBV7-8 to TRBJ2-7, with no clear D. The ends were cut back, 0 bases at V and 3 bases at J, with 9 bases in the middle. The V gene's germline CDR1 is SGHVS and CDR2 FQNEAQ. The CDR3 is 14 amino acids. The CDR3 spells CASSLAGRVYEQYF. In nucleotides, the CDR3 is TGTGCCAGCAGCTTAGCGGGTCGGGTCTACGAGCAGTACTTC.

A word on this clonotype: This likely came from a read error, as a far larger clone is one base away. The V and J genes are TRBV20-1 and TRBJ2-7; 8 bases fit TRBD2. V trimming: 3 bases; J trimming: 7 bases; junction bases outside the gene matches: 14. The CDR3 is 15 amino acids. Germline V gives CDR1 DFQATT, CDR2 SNEGSKA (reference sequence). CDR3 residues: CSARGRLASYNEQYF. CDR3 in DNA: TGCAGTGCTAGGGGACGACTAGCGTCCTACAATGAGCAGTACTTC.

This clonotype was counted ten times or more. This chain links TRBV28 with TRBJ1-2, with D possibly matching TRBD1 (6 bases). CDR3 size: 14 residues. V was cut by 3 bases and J by 4 bases, with 12 bases left in between. CDR1 and CDR2 from the germline V gene are MDHEN and SYDVKM. The CDR3 DNA reads as TGTGCCAGCAGTTTGGGAGACAGGCCCTATGGCTACACCTTC. Translated: CASSLGDRPYGYTF.

In this sample, this clonotype turned up many times. The chain has TRBV28 and TRBJ2-3; TRBD2 matches 8 bases. Losses at the gene ends were 2 bases for V and 3 bases for J; bases not matched to a gene: 4. Per germline, CDR1 MDHEN and CDR2 SYDVKM. The CDR3 has 15 residues. CDR3: CASSLDGGRTDTQYF. The DNA of the CDR3 is TGTGCCAGCAGTTTAGACGGCGGGAGGACAGATACGCAGTATTTT.

Concerning this clonotype: This may stem from a read error, because a much larger clone lies one nucleotide away. The chain recombines TRBV7-9 with TRBJ2-5, with D uncertain. The germline gives CDR1 SEHNR, CDR2 FQNEAQ (reference sequence). The CDR3 is 11 amino acids. Trimming shortened V by 5 bases and J by 5 bases, and 6 bases separated the two germline ends. The CDR3 DNA sequence: TGTGCCAGCAGCATACCGGAGACCCAGTACTTC. It translates to CASSIPETQYF.

The sample holds many counts of this clonotype. The V call is TRBV5-4, the J call TRBJ1-6, with 9 nucleotides matching TRBD1. This CDR3 spans 14 amino acids. Per the germline V gene, CDR1 is SGHNT and CDR2 is YYREEE (reference sequence). V shed 2 bases, J shed 7 bases, and the junction held 1 base outside the gene matches. In DNA, the CDR3 is TGTGCCAGCAGCTTACAGGGGGCGAATTCACCCCTCCACTTT. Translated: CASSLQGANSPLHF.

Ten or more counts support this clonotype. This chain joins TRBV29-1 and TRBJ1-1, with a weak D call TRBD1 (5 bases). V was clipped by 4 bases and J by 5 bases, with 17 bases between them. Germline V CDR1 and CDR2: SQVTM, ANQGSEA. The CDR3 is 14 residues long. This CDR3 reads CSVVAGGKVTEAFF. The CDR3 DNA reads TGCAGCGTTGTGGCGGGGGGGAAGGTGACTGAAGCTTTCTTT.

The rearrangement joins TRBV30 to TRBJ1-2; 9 bases fit TRBD1. The V segment lost 8 bases and the J segment 8 bases; nucleotides outside the gene matches: 6. Germline CDR1 is GTSNPN and CDR2 is SVGIG (reference sequence). There are 11 residues in the CDR3. DNA for the CDR3: TGTGCCGGACAGGGGTTGGGAGGCTACACCTTC. Amino acid sequence: CAGQGLGGYTF.

This clonotype was recorded at least ten times. The V gene is TRBV28, the J gene TRBJ1-1; 7 positions match TRBD1. The CDR3 contains 13 residues. Germline V gives CDR1 MDHEN, CDR2 SYDVKM. J was trimmed by 3 bases and V by 7 bases; bases with no gene match: 5. The CDR3 loop reads CASTPDRYTEAFF. The DNA for the CDR3 is TGTGCCAGCACTCCGGACAGGTACACTGAAGCTTTCTTT.

This clonotype has at least ten counts. CDR3 in amino acids: CASRLLGTGYTF. For the CDR3, the DNA is TGTGCCAGCAGACTTTTGGGGACGGGCTACACCTTC. V and J are TRBV2 and TRBJ1-2; maybe TRBD1 (5 bases). V gave up 6 bases and J gave up 8 bases, with 13 bases separating them. Germline CDR1 SNHLY, CDR2 FYNNEI. The CDR3 runs 12 residues.

This clonotype was observed at least ten times. J is TRBJ2-1 and V is TRBV25-1, with 10 bases aligning to TRBD1. This CDR3 is 16 amino acids long. V lost 0 bases and J lost 6; bases outside the gene matches: 5. Per germline, CDR1 MGHDK and CDR2 SYGVNS. The CDR3 reads CASSEYGTGVSNEQFF. The CDR3 DNA reads TGTGCCAGCAGTGAATACGGGACAGGGGTGAGCAATGAGCAGTTCTTC. Combining the CDR3 with reference TRBV25-1 and TRBJ2-1 gives the whole variable domain EADIYQTPRYLVIGTGKKITLECSQTMGHDKMYWYQQDPGMELHLIHYSYGVNSTEKGDLSSESTVSRIRTEHFPLTLESARPSHTSQYLCASSEYGTGVSNEQFFGPGTRLTVL.

This clonotype has ten or more counts. The chain carries TRBV12-3 or TRBV12-4 and TRBJ2-7; no reliable D call. The length of the CDR3 is 12 residues. V was shortened by 7 bases and J by 5 bases, with 12 bases between the two germline ends. CDR3 sequence reads: CASTSSFHEQYF. Written as DNA, the CDR3 is TGTGCCAGCACGAGCTCGTTCCACGAGCAGTACTTC.

This clonotype has ten or more counts. This chain connects TRBV28 to TRBJ2-1, with TRBD2 identical over 13 bases. The V and J ends lost 5 bases and 0 bases, in that order; junction bases with no gene match: 4. The germline gives CDR1 MDHEN, CDR2 SYDVKM. CDR3 length: 17 residues. The CDR3 here is CASSGTSGTSSYNEQFF. The CDR3 DNA follows: TGTGCCAGCAGTGGGACTAGCGGGACGTCCTCCTACAATGAGCAGTTCTTC.

This clonotype was seen ten or more times. J is TRBJ2-6 and V is TRBV6-2 or TRBV6-3; TRBD2 agrees at 7 bases. The germline gives CDR1 MNHEY, CDR2 SVGEGT. Trimming removed 0 bases from V and 1 base from J; junction bases left unmatched: 9. The CDR3 length is 19 residues. The CDR3 DNA reads TGTGCCAGCAGTTACTCGACGCTAGCGGAACTTTCTGGGGCCAACGTCCTGACTTTC. This sequence encodes CASSYSTLAELSGANVLTF.

This clonotype was detected many times. The chain uses TRBV20-1 and TRBJ2-3; maybe TRBD2 (5 bases). The germline V gene has CDR1 DFQATT and CDR2 SNEGSKA (reference sequence). There are 13 residues in the CDR3. V was trimmed by 3 bases and J by 0 bases, leaving 7 bases between them. CDR3 sequence (DNA): TGCAGTGCTAGGGAGGTTAGCACAGATACGCAGTATTTT. It yields the protein CSAREVSTDTQYF.

This clonotype was counted at least ten times. The V gene is TRBV12-3 or TRBV12-4, the J gene TRBJ2-3; possibly TRBD2 for D (7 bases). The length of the CDR3 is 16 residues. The V end was cut by 5 bases, the J end by 1 base, with 16 bases between. CDR3 in DNA: TGTGCCAGCAGTCCGCGGGGGCTAGCGGGCACAGATACGCAGTATTTT. As protein: CASSPRGLAGTDTQYF.

This clonotype was seen many times. The chain has TRBV12-3 or TRBV12-4 and TRBJ2-6, with D perhaps TRBD1 (6 bases). This CDR3 contains 18 residues. V gave up 6 bases and J gave up 2 bases, with 20 bases separating them. CDR3 coding DNA: TGTGCCAGCAGCTCGGGCCTGGCAGGGGCGGCTGGGGCCAACGTCCTGACTTTC. Its translation: CASSSGLAGAAGANVLTF.

As to this clonotype: A read error is the likely source, as a far larger clone sits one nucleotide away. The rearrangement links TRBV6-6 to TRBJ2-1; D gene ambiguous. The V and J ends lost 6 bases and 10 bases respectively, with 13 bases between them. Germline V gives CDR1 MNHNY, CDR2 SVGAGI (reference sequence). The CDR3 is 12 amino acids. The CDR3 DNA reads as TGTGCCAGCAGGCATGGAGCCTACGAGCAGTTCTTC. This sequence encodes CASRHGAYEQFF.

This clonotype was found many times. CDR3 bases: TGTGCCAGCTCAATGGGGAGGGCATCCAACGAGCAGTACTTC. It codes for CASSMGRASNEQYF. This chain connects TRBV2 to TRBJ2-7; 7 bases are a match to TRBD2. The CDR3 length is 14 residues. The germline gives CDR1 SNHLY, CDR2 FYNNEI. With V trimmed by 8 bases and J by 5 bases, 12 bases remained unmatched. The full variable domain, completed using reference TRBV2 and TRBJ2-7, is EPEVTQTPSHQVTQMGQEVILRCVPISNHLYFYWYRQILGQKVEFLVSFYNNEISEKSEIFDDQFSVERPDGSNFTLKIRSTKLEDSAMYFCASSMGRASNEQYFGPGTRLTVT.

This clonotype was counted many times. This chain uses TRBV7-6 with TRBJ2-1; tentatively, D is TRBD1 (6 bases). Germline CDR1 reads SGHVS; CDR2 reads FNYEAQ. Trimming took off 4 bases at V and 2 bases at J, with 12 bases between the two ends. The CDR3 has 15 amino acids. Here the CDR3 reads CASSYQGNAYNEQFF. CDR3 DNA sequence: TGTGCCAGCAGCTATCAGGGGAATGCCTACAATGAGCAGTTCTTC.

This clonotype occurred many times. V usage is TRBV30 and J usage is TRBJ2-5; no firm D call. This CDR3 contains 11 residues. Per the germline V gene, CDR1 is GTSNPN and CDR2 is SVGIG (reference sequence). Trimming removed 2 bases from V and 5 bases from J, with 6 bases in between. CDR3 sequence reads: CAWSFGETQYF. In nucleotides, the CDR3 is TGTGCCTGGAGTTTCGGCGAGACCCAGTACTTC.

This clonotype was picked up many times. V usage is TRBV30 and J usage is TRBJ2-7, with 8 bases identical to TRBD2. The ends lost 2 bases at V and 2 bases at J; junction bases unmatched: 11. The CDR3 sequence is 16 residues long. Germline values: CDR1 GTSNPN, CDR2 SVGIG (reference sequence). CDR3 in amino acids: CAWSLWRVAGPYEQYF. DNA of the CDR3: TGTGCCTGGAGTCTCTGGCGGGTAGCGGGACCCTACGAGCAGTACTTC.

This clonotype was recorded many times. This chain joins TRBV14 and TRBJ2-7; no reliable D call. This CDR3 comprises 12 residues. Germline V lookup: CDR1 SGHDN, CDR2 FVKESK. The V and J ends lost 2 bases and 1 base respectively, with 3 bases between them. CDR3 region: CASSQFSYEQYF. The CDR3 DNA reads TGTGCCAGCAGCCAATTTTCCTACGAGCAGTACTTC. The full variable domain, in which reference TRBV14 and TRBJ2-7 provide the parts outside the CDR3, is EAGVTQFPSHSVIEKGQTVTLRCDPISGHDNLYWYRRVMGKEIKFLLHFVKESKQDESGMPNNRFLAERTGGTYSTLKVQPAELEDSGVYFCASSQFSYEQYFGPGTRLTVT.

This clonotype has ten or more counts. The genes are TRBV28 and TRBJ1-4; D might be TRBD1 (5 bases). There are 14 residues in the CDR3. CDR1 and CDR2 from the germline V gene are MDHEN and SYDVKM. The germline V and J ends were trimmed by 5 bases and 8 bases, with 15 bases remaining between them. CDR3 sequence reads: CASSVGGVDEKLFF. In DNA form, the CDR3 reads TGTGCCAGCAGTGTTGGAGGGGTCGACGAAAAACTGTTTTTT.

This clonotype was counted many times. This sequence joins TRBV10-3 and TRBJ2-3; TRBD2 matches 8 bases. This CDR3 has 15 amino acids. Per germline, CDR1 ENHRY and CDR2 SYGVKD. V gave up 8 bases and J gave up 0 bases; unmatched junction bases: 7. The CDR3 DNA reads TGTGCCATCGGCACTAGCGGTGCTAGCACAGATACGCAGTATTTT. Its protein is CAIGTSGASTDTQYF.

This chain joins TRBV4-2 and TRBJ2-3, with 10 bases aligning to TRBD2. Trimming cost V 5 bases and J 0 bases; bases outside gene matches: 11. The CDR3 extends over 18 amino acids. Germline V gene sequence: CDR1 LGHNA, CDR2 YNFKEQ. This chain's CDR3 is CASSNLAGESASTDTQYF. CDR3 sequence (DNA): TGTGCCAGCAGCAACCTAGCGGGAGAGAGTGCAAGCACAGATACGCAGTATTTT.

This clonotype was counted many times. This chain joins TRBV11-2 and TRBJ2-2; D tentatively reads TRBD1 or TRBD2 (5 bases each). Trimming pared 0 bases from V and 7 bases from J, leaving 12 bases between. The germline V gene encodes CDR1 SGHAT and CDR2 FQNNGV. The CDR3 consists of 15 residues. DNA for the CDR3: TGTGCCAGCAGCTTAGATCCCGCAGGGAGCGGGGAGCTGTTTTTT. Amino acid sequence: CASSLDPAGSGELFF.

A note on this clonotype: One base separates it from a far larger clone, so it is likely a read error. The chain uses TRBV12-3 or TRBV12-4 and TRBJ2-1; D unclear. The CDR3 loop spans 12 amino acids. V lost 3 bases and J 10 bases, leaving 10 bases between the germline ends. In DNA form, the CDR3 reads TGTGCCAGCAGTTTTACGGGCTACGAGCAGTTCTTC. Its protein product is CASSFTGYEQFF.

This clonotype was observed at least ten times. The chain couples TRBV2 to TRBJ2-7; 12 bases fit TRBD1. The J segment lost 7 bases and the V segment lost 0 bases, leaving 7 bases of the junction unmatched. Germline V lookup: CDR1 SNHLY, CDR2 FYNNEI. The CDR3 has 16 amino acids. The CDR3 region has the DNA TGTGCCAGCAGTGAAGCGCTGGGACAGGGGGCGCGTGAGCAGTACTTC. Its protein product is CASSEALGQGAREQYF.

This clonotype showed up many times. The CDR3 protein is CASSQDLAGNQETQYF. The CDR3 DNA follows: TGCGCCAGCAGCCAAGATTTGGCGGGAAATCAAGAGACCCAGTACTTC. The chain combines TRBV4-1 with TRBJ2-5; D possibly corresponds to TRBD2 (6 bases). The germline V and J ends were trimmed by 0 bases and 2 bases, with 13 bases remaining between them. Per the germline V gene, CDR1 is MGHRA and CDR2 is YSYEKL. This CDR3 region has 16 residues.